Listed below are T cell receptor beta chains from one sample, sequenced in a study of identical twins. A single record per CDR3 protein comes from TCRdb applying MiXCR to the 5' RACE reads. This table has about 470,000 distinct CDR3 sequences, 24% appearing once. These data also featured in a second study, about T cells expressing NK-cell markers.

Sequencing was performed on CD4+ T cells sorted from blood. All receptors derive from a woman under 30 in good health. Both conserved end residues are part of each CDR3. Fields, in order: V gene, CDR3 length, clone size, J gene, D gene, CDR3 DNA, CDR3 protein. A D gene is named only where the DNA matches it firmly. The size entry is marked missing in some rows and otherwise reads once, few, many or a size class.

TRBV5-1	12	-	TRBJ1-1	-	TGCGCCAGCAGCTTGACACAGGGTGAAGCTTTCTTT	CASSLTQGEAFF
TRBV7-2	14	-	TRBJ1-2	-	TGTGCCAGCAGCTTAGCGGCAGGGGACTATGGCTACACCTTC	CASSLAAGDYGYTF
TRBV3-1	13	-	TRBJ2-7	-	TGTGCCAGCAGCCCAGAGGGTCGGTACGAGCAGTACTTC	CASSPEGRYEQYF
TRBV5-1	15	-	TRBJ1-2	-	TGCGCCAGCAGCTTGCAGTGGCAGGGAGAGGACGGCTACACCTTC	CASSLQWQGEDGYTF
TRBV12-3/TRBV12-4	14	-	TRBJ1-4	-	TGTGCCAGCAGTTTGCAGAAACTTAATGAAAAACTGTTTTTT	CASSLQKLNEKLFF
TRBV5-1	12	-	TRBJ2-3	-	TGCGCCAGCAGCATCCACACAGATACGCAGTATTTT	CASSIHTDTQYF
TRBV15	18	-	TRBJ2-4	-	TGTGCCACCAGCAGGGATATCAGCCTCCCCGTAGCCAAAAACATTCAGTACTTC	CATSRDISLPVAKNIQYF
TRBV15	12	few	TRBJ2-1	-	TGTGCCACCAGCAGTTCTTTCACCTGGCAGTTCTTC	CATSSSFTWQFF
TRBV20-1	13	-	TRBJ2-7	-	TGCAGTGCCCCGGGACAAATAAAATACGAGCAGTACTTC	CSAPGQIKYEQYF
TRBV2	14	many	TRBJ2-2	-	TGTGCCAGCAGTGAAGGCGGTGGGGCCGGGGAGCTGTTTTTT	CASSEGGGAGELFF
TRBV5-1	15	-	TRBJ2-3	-	TGCGCCAGCAGCTTCGGGGGGCGGCACACAGATACGCAGTATTTT	CASSFGGRHTDTQYF
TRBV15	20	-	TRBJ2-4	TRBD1	TGTGCCACCAGCAGAGTTTTGACAGGGGGCACCTCGGTAGCCAAAAACATTCAGTACTTC	CATSRVLTGGTSVAKNIQYF
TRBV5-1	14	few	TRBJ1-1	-	TGCGCCAGCAGCTTGGTTGTTGATGGCACTGAAGCTTTCTTT	CASSLVVDGTEAFF
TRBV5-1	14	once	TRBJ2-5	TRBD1	TGCGCCAGCAGCGCAGGGACAGGGGATGAGACCCAGTACTTC	CASSAGTGDETQYF
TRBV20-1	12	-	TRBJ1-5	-	TGCAGTGCCACAGCTAGCAATCAGCCCCAGCATTTT	CSATASNQPQHF
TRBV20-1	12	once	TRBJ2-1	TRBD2	TGCAGTGCGCGACTAGCGAACAATGAGCAGTTCTTC	CSARLANNEQFF
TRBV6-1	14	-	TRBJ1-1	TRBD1	TGTGCCAGCACTAGACAGGGCCAGAACACTGAAGCTTTCTTT	CASTRQGQNTEAFF
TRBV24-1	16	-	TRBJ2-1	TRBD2	TGTGCCACCAGTGATTCACTAGCGAAGTCCTACAATGAGCAGTTCTTC	CATSDSLAKSYNEQFF
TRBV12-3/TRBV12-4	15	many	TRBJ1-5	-	TGTGCCAGCAGTTCATTCGGGACGGGCAATCAGCCCCAGCATTTT	CASSSFGTGNQPQHF
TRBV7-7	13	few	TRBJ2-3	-	TGTGCCAGCAGCTCTGGGGCGGGAGATACGCAGTATTTT	CASSSGAGDTQYF